This record concerns one T cell receptor (beta chain) sequence. This clone appeared a few times. This receptor's antigen is unknown. There are no base qualities to consult, and no much larger clone falls within one base. The data were taken from a study of cytomegalovirus exposure and HLA in healthy donors (dated by TCRdb to 2015 to 2018). About the investigation overall: In an earlier analysis of 587 of the donors, less than 350 Gb of sequence data and 95 million to 130 million unique TCR beta sequences from 180 million or so T cells were reported. High-throughput TCR immunosequencing, statistical association of individual TCRs with disease status, and machine learning were combined to predict cytomegalovirus infection status. Along with the 666-subject first cohort, a separate validation cohort of around 110 different subjects was used. To study patterns of TCR occurrence, a later analysis re-analyzed previously published TCR beta repertoires from around 660 donors and added high-resolution HLA genotyping. Approximately 300 gigabases of sequencing data and around 85 million unique TCR sequences made up an early release that covered under 750 HLA-typed donors. The number of donors typed differed by locus, with roughly 620-630 for A, B, C, DRB1 and DQB1, approximately 500 for DQA1, 606 for DPA1, and around 430 for DPB1. All discovery cohort repertoires had been generated on a single sequencing platform. The study profiled the T cell repertoires of about 720 subjects by immunosequencing and related them to cytomegalovirus serostatus. About 5 DR-DQ haplotypes were handled as single units for association and clustering, since linkage in the cohort was strong. The aim of the study was to test whether cataloging public T cell receptors could identify signatures of past pathogen exposure. Alongside the repertoire data, information on donor age, sex, ethnicity and CMV serostatus was compiled. Across some 400 genotyped donors of the cohort, an average of roughly 250,000 unique TCR beta nucleotide sequences per donor were sequenced, and approximately 19% of those sequences were non-productive. Among the 398 genotyped donors, approximately 81% belonged to the genetic ancestry cluster associated with self-reported Caucasian donors. Rather than using new phenotypic data, the later analysis identified candidate immune exposures from TCR beta sequences and from how often those sequences occurred across donors. A later genetic analysis used genome-wide SNP genotypes for about 65% of the 666 donors, treating that subset as a discovery cohort. Class I and class II HLA loci were covered by the typing at four-digit resolution. In an earlier analysis of around 540 of the donors, high-throughput TCR beta sequencing was used to judge whether each TCR beta V gene segment behaved as functional or pseudogenic.

Points the paper makes about the study in general: CMV serostatus was the only immune exposure information available for the cohort. When HLA alleles, especially DR and DQ, strongly co-occurred, attributing TCR associations to individual alleles was difficult. Because the 87-base-pair reads could not distinguish some IMGT-functional V segments, including TRBV6-2 and TRBV6-3, those segments were excluded. In the study, 150 to 200 TCR beta chains were listed as associated with cytomegalovirus. The sequencing pipeline was judged likely to have produced a cluster of highly shared sequence variants as a technical artifact. Linkage disequilibrium might explain the correlated functional status among segregating V segments, but an unknown experimental factor could not be excluded. A later genetic analysis reported fewer N-insertions in productive TCRs among donors in an Asian-associated ancestry cluster than the 666-donor mean. Because counts were too low, fewer than 20 rarely observed V segments, including chromosome 9 orphons, were excluded from the earlier analysis of a few hundred of the donors. In a later analysis, some 17,000 TCR beta sequences were associated with specific HLA alleles at a false discovery rate of 0.05. A further reported finding was that TCR beta sequences accurately predicted the HLA-A and HLA-B alleles for most subjects in the first cohort. The presence/absence analyses assumed that sequencing depth was roughly uniform across donors, and that assumption may not be true. Compared with equally common non-associated chains, HLA-associated TCR beta chains in a later analysis were more clonally expanded and had lower generation probabilities. According to a later analysis, most CMV-associated TCR beta chains appeared to be HLA-restricted, and the HLA associations seemed to be driven largely by CMV exposure. Three of the identified cytomegalovirus-associated TCR beta chains were confirmed in vitro to be specific for cytomegalovirus antigens. The classifier was reported to diagnose cytomegalovirus status with high specificity and sensitivity in both the original and validation cohorts. A later analysis found that TCR association rates varied across HLA loci, with DRB1 alleles showing the most associated TCRs and HLA-C alleles the fewest. It was suggested by the authors that the approach could potentially be generalized to other disease states and immunological phenotypes. An association between a missense DCLRE1C variant and V-gene and J-gene trimming of TCR beta chains was found in a later genetic analysis and replicated in an independent cohort. Because HLA typing was unavailable for some donors at each locus, only the typed subset was used in association tests. Across donors, most TCR sequences were observed very rarely, whereas some public TCRs were present in many individuals. Only TCR beta chains were sequenced in this cohort, and the absence of alpha or paired-chain data limited detectable features. Several of the top co-occurrence clusters appeared to be linked to parvovirus B19, influenza, CMV and Epstein-Barr virus, according to a later analysis. In an earlier analysis of some 550 of the donors, most TCR beta V segments were observed in productive rearrangements about 87% or about 30% of the time, broadly matching IMGT annotations.

The library was produced with the immunoSEQ multiplex PCR assay. A mixture of 60 forward primers for TCR Vbeta segments and 13 reverse primers for TCR Jbeta segments was used in the multiplex PCR. The CDR3 region of rearranged TCR beta genes was amplified from genomic DNA by a multiplex PCR assay. The amplified TCR beta libraries were sequenced on the Illumina HiSeq System as 87-base-pair reads. In the authors' own workflow: Across the 670 or so repertoires, a later analysis counted 78 million or so unique TCR beta chains, 9.5 million to 13 million of which were shared by at least two donors. Raw reads were error-corrected and collapsed into unique sequences by a nearest-neighbor algorithm in which closely related sequences were merged to remove PCR and sequencing errors. V, D and J gene segments were assigned by aligning CDR3 sequences to IMGT reference sequences. For a sequence to be retained, at least a six-nucleotide match to both a V gene segment and a J gene segment was required. Rearrangements were called productive when the CDR3 lacked stop codons and stayed in frame with V and J; all others were non-productive. CDR3 was defined according to IMGT convention as the region running from the second conserved V-encoded cysteine to the conserved J-encoded phenylalanine. Sequences without an unambiguous match to a single V gene segment were excluded from the earlier analysis of 450 to 750 of the donors. An earlier analysis of some 500 of the donors classified V segments as functional when productive rearrangements were above 56.7% and as segregating when the standard deviation between donors was above 5%. A statistical classification framework was built for diagnosing cytomegalovirus status from the catalog of TCR beta chain sequences. V and J gene assignment, in a later analysis, came from comparing TCR nucleotide sequences with IMGT/GENE-DB human TR gene sequences. Using the TCRdist pipeline, a later analysis assigned CDR3 sequences along with most-parsimonious VDJ recombination scenarios. In a later analysis, every TCR beta chain was defined by the combination of its CDR3 amino acid sequence and its V-gene family, and reads without a unique V-gene family were dropped. As a way to deal with suspected cross-contamination and a sequencing artifact, a later analysis dropped 450 to 600 nucleotide sequences that were highly shared and had low generation probability. For each public chain, a later analysis derived a clonal expansion index from normalized ranks of inferred template counts within each repertoire. In a later analysis, generation probabilities were computed with a VDJ recombination model fitted to out-of-frame rearrangements, and the resulting probabilities were checked against IGoR. A later analysis scored TCR-TCR, TCR-HLA and TCR-CMV co-occurrence with hypergeometric tests, applying a repertoire-size bias correction to TCR pairs. False discovery rates were estimated in a later analysis by permuting HLA or CMV assignments 20 times. In a later analysis, co-occurring TCRs were grouped using DBSCAN, and TCRdist sequence similarity was added for clustering within HLA-allele-positive subsets. For co-occurrence clustering, repertoires with fewer than 30,000 or more than 120,000 public chains were excluded, along with several repertoires with anomalous nucleotide sharing. TCRdb provides this immuneACCESS table in a form limited to in-frame rearrangements. Some clones are lacking; in checked studies, under half of them reflect an unresolved V gene, and why the rest are absent is not known. Clone size and V and J calls were adopted from that table, with D and trimming inferred from the DNA. Here the sample has about 250,000 clones; more than 55% occur a single time. Together, the top ten hold 2% to 2.5% of the sample.

The germline V and J ends show losses of 0 bases and 9 bases respectively, and no gene match explains 5 bases of the junction. From its cysteine to its phenylalanine, the CDR3 spans 16 amino acids. Only the CDR3 part of the read is kept: 48 bases, read in frame from the first base. From the germline V gene (reference sequence), CDR1 is SGHNT and CDR2 is YYREEE. The cohort was made up of roughly 670 healthy bone marrow donors. At the time of sampling, all cohort members were nominally healthy, though unrecorded immune exposures were likely present. The donor was CMV seronegative and was included in the group of hundreds of seronegative cohort members. A peripheral blood sample was collected from each donor, and TCR beta sequencing was performed on peripheral blood mononuclear cells. The Qiagen DNeasy Blood Extraction Kit was used to extract genomic DNA from the blood cell samples.

This TCR came from a female donor in good health and CMV-seronegative. In this chain, TRBV5-4 is recombined with TRBJ2-1; TRBD2 lines up with 14 middle nucleotides. The specimen was PBMCs. The CDR3 protein is CASSLGGTSGSLEQFF. The DNA sequence is as follows: TGTGCCAGCAGCTTGGGTGGGACTAGCGGGAGTCTTGAGCAGTTCTTC. This CDR3, with the reference TRBV5-4 and TRBJ2-1 proteins standing in past its ends, gives the full variable domain ETGVTQSPTHLIKTRGQQVTLRCSSQSGHNTVSWYQQALGQGPQFIFQYYREEENGRGNFPPRFSGLQFPNYSSELNVNALELDDSALYLCASSLGGTSGSLEQFFGPGTRLTVL.